The rows below give T cell receptor beta chains drawn from one sample of a study of regulatory T cells in long-lasting Graves disease. In TCRdb, the multiplex PCR reads were re-called with MiXCR into one record per CDR3 protein. The data show hundreds of thousands of distinct CDR3 sequences, 16% seen once. The same sample was also studied in work on T cells in Graves' hyperthyroidism and ophthalmopathy.

The sample in question was peripheral blood mononuclear cells (PBMCs), obtained at new diagnosis, from a patient treated with antithyroid drugs. The receptors were sampled from a woman aged 25 to 45 with Graves disease. CDR3s include the opening cysteine and the closing phenylalanine or tryptophan. Each record gives: V gene, J gene, CDR3 length, CDR3 protein.

>TRBV24-1|TRBJ2-3|13
CAIAGGSTDTQYF
>TRBV20-1|TRBJ1-5|13
CSARGGVPRPQHF
>TRBV3-1|TRBJ2-5|13
CASSHRNRETQYF
>TRBV6-1|TRBJ2-3|15
CASRLASGRGDTQYF
>TRBV5-1|TRBJ1-2|14
CASSRDLTNYGYTF
>TRBV2|TRBJ2-1|14
CASSELAGSNEQFF
>TRBV28|.|16
CASSSALAGVAYEQYF
>TRBV20-1|TRBJ1-3|13
CSAKPDSGNTIYF
>TRBV20-1|TRBJ2-3|16
CSAPFGLAGVGDTQYF
>TRBV28|TRBJ1-2|14
CASSPWDRYYGYTF
>TRBV20-1|TRBJ1-1|15
CSARVALGGNTEAFF
>TRBV5-1|TRBJ2-1|15
CASSLRESSYNEQFF
>TRBV19|TRBJ1-5|15
CASSTGQGVRQPQHF
>TRBV6-5|TRBJ2-5|14
CASSWDRVRETQYF
>TRBV15|TRBJ2-3|15
CATSLQAPGTDTQYF
>TRBV6-1|TRBJ1-5|14
CASSTDRTNQPQHF
>TRBV6-1|TRBJ1-1|13
CASSKTGFTEAFF
>TRBV25-1|TRBJ1-6|16
CASSEDWVGRNSPLHF
>TRBV12-3/TRBV12-4|TRBJ2-1|15
CASSFFSGRGNEQFF
>TRBV20-1|TRBJ2-7|16
CSARPAGARLSGEQYF
>TRBV6-2/TRBV6-3|TRBJ2-1|15
CASTQGTSGINEQFF
>TRBV4-1|TRBJ2-7|16
CASSHSFGGSLNEQYF
>TRBV28|TRBJ2-5|14
CASSTGHPQETQYF
>TRBV6-9|TRBJ2-3|17
CASSSSPRGPSTDTQYF
>TRBV5-1|TRBJ2-2|14
CASIRDSNTGELFF
>TRBV10-3|TRBJ1-1|14
CAISEGTGGTEAFF
>TRBV28|TRBJ1-4|16
CASSLQGAVFNEKLFF
>TRBV7-9|TRBJ2-3|14
CASSLSWVPDTQYF
>TRBV14|TRBJ2-3|17
CASSQDGAGGLTDTQYF
>TRBV5-1|TRBJ2-4|12
CASSFGDGIQYF
>TRBV28|TRBJ2-4|15
CASSPTGTGKNIQYF
>TRBV5-4|TRBJ2-2|15
CASSSGLQNTGELFF
>TRBV14|TRBJ2-1|14
CASSFVLVPDEQFF
>TRBV7-9|TRBJ1-2|14
CASTQQGSNYGYTF
>TRBV27|TRBJ2-1|13
CASRPDSYNEQFF
>TRBV28|TRBJ2-3|15
CASLTGTSSTDTQYF
>TRBV6-1|TRBJ2-1|15
CASRWGVNPPNEQFF
>TRBV28|TRBJ2-5|15
CASRGDRGGQETQYF
>TRBV19|TRBJ1-2|12
CASSSTEYGYTF
>TRBV5-1|TRBJ1-2|12
CASSLAGQGPTF
>TRBV7-9|TRBJ1-5|14
CASSPGDVGQPQHF
>TRBV19|TRBJ1-5|15
CASRGSRGSNQPQHF
>TRBV7-2|TRBJ2-5|16
CASSLGLFGGQETQYF
>TRBV5-1|TRBJ2-2|13
CASSSREAGELFF
>TRBV12-3/TRBV12-4|TRBJ2-5|14
CASSLHGGQETQYF
>TRBV20-1|TRBJ1-2|13
CSASGTYNYGYTF
>TRBV2|TRBJ1-1|13
CASGGEENTEAFF
>TRBV3-1|TRBJ2-7|11
CASSQRYEQYF
>TRBV20-1|TRBJ2-3|15
CSARVATGGTDTQYF
>TRBV27|TRBJ1-4|17
CASSPRDRGLTNEKLFF
>TRBV3-1|TRBJ2-2|16
CASSPRGGTKTGELFF
>TRBV20-1|TRBJ2-3|13
CSASDRHTDTQYF
>TRBV7-3|TRBJ2-1|16
CASSSGVQRAYNEQFF
>TRBV7-2|TRBJ1-2|13
CASRTGGNYGYTF
>TRBV4-1|TRBJ2-7|16
CASSQGQSTSSYEQYF
>TRBV12-3/TRBV12-4|TRBJ1-1|12
CASSFAGAEAFF
>TRBV9|.|16
CASSVGTSGTRSEQFF